This TCR beta chain was profiled in a study of cytomegalovirus exposure and HLA in healthy donors (dated by TCRdb to 2016 to 2017). Regarding the complete study: An earlier analysis of approximately 640 of the donors reported 250 to 350 Gb of sequence data and some 120 million unique TCR beta sequences from roughly 200 million T cells. The study was designed to test whether signatures of past pathogen exposure could be identified by cataloging public T cell receptors. A later analysis re-examined previously published TCR beta repertoires from roughly 720 donors and added high-resolution HLA genotyping to investigate patterns of TCR occurrence. On average, around 240,000 unique TCR beta nucleotide sequences were sequenced per donor among 398 genotyped donors of the cohort, with 15% to 20% of those sequences being non-productive. Among the roughly 400 genotyped donors, approximately 81% belonged to the genetic ancestry cluster associated with self-reported Caucasian donors. Donor age, sex, ethnicity and CMV serostatus were compiled alongside the repertoire data. Typing coverage varied by locus: 629-630 donors for A, B, C, DRB1 and DQB1; approximately 500 for DQA1; more than 600 for DPA1; roughly 450 for DPB1. The T cell repertoires of 670 or so subjects were profiled by immunosequencing and related to cytomegalovirus serostatus. Class I and class II HLA loci were covered by the typing at four-digit resolution. To decide whether each TCR beta V gene segment behaved as functional or pseudogenic, an earlier analysis of nearly 600 of the donors relied on high-throughput TCR beta sequencing. High-throughput TCR immunosequencing, statistical association of individual TCRs with disease status, and machine learning were combined to predict cytomegalovirus infection status. Roughly 320 gigabases of sequencing data and 70 million to 100 million unique TCR sequences made up an early release that covered several hundred HLA-typed donors. Along with the approximately 700-subject first cohort, a separate validation cohort of over a hundred different subjects was used. A later genetic analysis took genome-wide SNP genotypes for about three fifths of the roughly 700 donors and used that subset as a discovery cohort. Four or five DR-DQ haplotypes were handled as single units for association and clustering because linkage in the cohort was strong. Every repertoire in the discovery cohort had been generated on one and the same sequencing platform. The later analysis used no new phenotypic data to find candidate immune exposures, relying instead on TCR beta sequences and their occurrence across donors. Points the paper makes about the study in general: In this cohort, only TCR beta chains were sequenced, and detectable features were limited by the absence of alpha or paired-chain data. Broadly in line with IMGT annotations, most TCR beta V segments showed up in productive rearrangements about 87% or about 30% of the time in an earlier analysis of roughly 590 of the donors. Correlated functional status among segregating V segments might reflect linkage disequilibrium, but an unknown experimental factor could not be ruled out. In a later analysis, some 17,000 TCR beta sequences were associated with specific HLA alleles at a false discovery rate of 0.05. According to a later analysis, TCR association rates differed among HLA loci, with DRB1 alleles showing the most associated TCRs and HLA-C alleles showing the fewest. A later genetic analysis reported fewer N-insertions in productive TCRs among donors in an Asian-associated ancestry cluster than the roughly 700-donor mean. In a later analysis, HLA-associated TCR beta chains were found to be more clonally expanded and to have lower generation probabilities than equally common non-associated chains. A later analysis found that most CMV-associated TCR beta chains appeared HLA-restricted, with HLA associations seemingly driven largely by CMV exposure. When HLA alleles, especially DR and DQ, strongly co-occurred, TCR associations were difficult to assign to individual alleles. The only immune exposure information available for the cohort was CMV serostatus. Presence/absence analyses assumed roughly uniform sequencing depth across donors, an assumption that may not hold. A further reported finding was that TCR beta sequences accurately predicted the HLA-A and HLA-B alleles for most subjects in the first cohort. In vitro tests confirmed that a few of the cytomegalovirus-associated TCR beta chains recognize cytomegalovirus antigens. The classifier was reported to diagnose cytomegalovirus status with high specificity and sensitivity in both the original cohort and the validation cohort. The authors suggested that the approach could potentially be extended to other disease states and immunological phenotypes. A later analysis reported that several top co-occurrence clusters appeared linked to parvovirus B19, influenza, CMV and Epstein-Barr virus. Some IMGT-functional V segments, including TRBV6-2 and TRBV6-3, could not be distinguished by the 87-base-pair reads and were therefore excluded. A later genetic analysis associated a missense DCLRE1C variant with V-gene and J-gene trimming of TCR beta chains, and an independent cohort replicated the association. A group of highly shared sequence variants was considered likely to be a technical artifact of the sequencing pipeline. Because some donors lacked HLA typing at each locus, the association tests relied only on the typed subset. The earlier analysis of approximately 560 of the donors excluded roughly 17 rarely observed V segments, including chromosome 9 orphons, because counts were too low. Most TCR sequences were seen in very few donors, while some public TCRs were found in many individuals. The study listed approximately 150 TCR beta chains as associated with cytomegalovirus.

The CDR3, from cysteine to phenylalanine, totals 14 residues. Only the CDR3 DNA stays, 42 bases, in frame from base 1. Trimming takes 6 bases off V and 3 bases off J; junction bases not matched to a gene: 8. CDR1 and CDR2, per the germline V gene, are MDHEN and SYDVKM. Libraries were built with the immunoSEQ multiplex PCR assay. For the multiplex PCR, a mixture combining 60 forward primers for TCR Vbeta segments and 13 reverse primers for TCR Jbeta segments was used. A multiplex PCR assay on genomic DNA amplified the CDR3 region of rearranged TCR beta genes. The Illumina HiSeq System was used to sequence the amplified TCR beta libraries as 87-base-pair reads. On the authors' methods: In a later analysis, roughly 80 million unique TCR beta chains were counted across the approximately 640 repertoires, and roughly 11 million of these chains were shared by at least two donors. To remove PCR and sequencing errors, raw reads were error-corrected and collapsed into unique sequences using a nearest-neighbor algorithm that merged closely related sequences. CDR3 sequences were aligned to IMGT reference sequences to assign V, D and J gene segments. For a sequence to be retained, at least a six-nucleotide match to both a V gene segment and a J gene segment was required. A rearrangement was called productive if the CDR3 had no stop codons and remained in frame with V and J, and every other rearrangement was called non-productive. CDR3 was defined according to IMGT convention as the region running from the second conserved V-encoded cysteine to the conserved J-encoded phenylalanine. The earlier analysis of 587 of the donors excluded any sequence lacking an unambiguous match to a single V gene segment. In an earlier analysis of some 590 of the donors, V segments were called functional above 56.7% productive rearrangements and were called segregating when the between-donor standard deviation exceeded 5%. A statistical classification framework was developed to diagnose cytomegalovirus status using the catalog of TCR beta chain sequences. A later analysis assigned V and J genes by comparing TCR nucleotide sequences with IMGT/GENE-DB human TR gene sequences. The TCRdist pipeline was used in a later analysis to assign CDR3 sequences and most-parsimonious VDJ recombination scenarios. In a later analysis, every TCR beta chain was defined by the combination of its CDR3 amino acid sequence and its V-gene family, and reads without a unique V-gene family were dropped. As a way to deal with suspected cross-contamination and a sequencing artifact, a later analysis dropped 640 or so nucleotide sequences that were highly shared and had low generation probability. For each public chain, a later analysis derived a clonal expansion index from normalized ranks of inferred template counts within each repertoire. Generation probabilities in a later analysis came from a VDJ recombination model fitted to out-of-frame rearrangements, and those results were checked against IGoR. Hypergeometric tests were used in a later analysis to score TCR-TCR, TCR-HLA and TCR-CMV co-occurrence, with a repertoire-size bias correction applied to the TCR pairs. False discovery rates were estimated in a later analysis by permuting HLA or CMV assignments 20 times. In a later analysis, co-occurring TCRs were grouped using DBSCAN, with TCRdist sequence similarity added in when clustering inside HLA-allele-positive subsets. Repertoires with fewer than 30,000 or more than 120,000 public chains were left out of co-occurrence clustering, as were five repertoires with anomalous nucleotide sharing. Here the immuneACCESS table is served through TCRdb, limited to in-frame sequences with V and J called. Missing clones are a known gap in these copies; in checked studies unresolved V genes cover under half, and the rest lacks a known reason. That table is the source of V, J and clone size, and D and trimming were worked out from the DNA. The sample has about 170,000 clones on record, 65% to 80% of them singletons. The ten biggest clones cover around 2.1% of the sample.

The cohort consisted of 670 or so healthy bone marrow donors. At the time of sampling, all cohort members were nominally healthy, though unrecorded immune exposures were likely present. The donor tested CMV seronegative, placing the donor among the approximately 360 seronegative members of the cohort. A peripheral blood sample was collected from each donor, and TCR beta sequencing was performed on peripheral blood mononuclear cells. Genomic DNA extraction from the blood cell samples was performed with the Qiagen DNeasy Blood Extraction Kit. To note about this clone: The antigen this receptor binds is unknown. No per-base quality is available; no much larger clone lies one base away.

Sequencing used PBMCs. This TCR came from a female donor in good health and CMV-seronegative. Recombination joined TRBV28 with TRBJ2-7; 7 bases in the middle match TRBD1. The base sequence is TGTGCCAGCAGCCTACAGGGGTCGTTCTACGAGCAGTACTTC. Its product reads: CASSLQGSFYEQYF.